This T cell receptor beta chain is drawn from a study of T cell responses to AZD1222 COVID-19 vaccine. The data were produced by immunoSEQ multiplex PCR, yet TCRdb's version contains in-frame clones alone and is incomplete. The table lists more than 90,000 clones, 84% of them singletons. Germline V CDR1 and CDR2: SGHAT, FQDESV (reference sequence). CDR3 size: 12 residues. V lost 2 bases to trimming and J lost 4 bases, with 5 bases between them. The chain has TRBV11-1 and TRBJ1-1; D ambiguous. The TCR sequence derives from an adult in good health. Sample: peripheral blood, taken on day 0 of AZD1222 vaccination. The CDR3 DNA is TGTGCCAGCAGCTTAATAGGCACTGAAGCTTTCTTT. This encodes CASSLIGTEAFF.